Sequencing of this T cell receptor beta chain was carried out in a study of blood T cell repertoires in COVID-19. The wider study: COVID-19 samples collected from the United States, Italy and Spain covered acute and convalescent phases.

In the original processing: Amplification with reference gene primers provided the estimates of nucleated cell counts. The protocol was immunoSEQ multiplex PCR, while the TCRdb copy is restricted to in-frame clones and leaves out a portion. V, J and clone size are those of that table, while D and trimming were read from the DNA. The sample contains under 250,000 clones, roughly 80% of which appear only once. This clone has more than one count but fewer than ten. Germline assignment: CDR1 KGHSH and CDR2 LQKENI. V shed 1 base and J shed 6 bases, with 10 bases lying between them. The CDR3 is made up of 13 amino acids.

The sequenced sample was peripheral blood. The chain carries TRBV18 and TRBJ2-7; D gene unclear. The source is a woman aged 80 or over with acute or convalescent COVID-19. The CDR3 DNA is TGTGCCAGCTCACCACGTGCATTCGGCGAGCAGTACTTC. This codes for CASSPRAFGEQYF.